This T cell receptor beta chain emerged from a study of blood T cell repertoires in COVID-19. The germline CDR1 and CDR2 sequences are SGDLS and YYNGEE. V lost 0 bases and J lost 5; bases outside the gene matches: 6. The CDR3 is 15 residues long. As originally analysed: Nucleated cell number was recorded as an estimate derived from reference gene primer amplification. TCRdb's copy holds only in-frame clones and misses some; the assay was immunoSEQ multiplex PCR. V, J and clone size reflect that table, while D and trimming were determined from the DNA. The repertoire has a few hundred thousand clones, approximately 86% of them found once; the top ten carry roughly 13%.

The gene calls are TRBV9 and TRBJ1-2; 8 bases agree with TRBD1. The sequenced sample consisted of peripheral blood. The receptor's source is a woman in her 70s with COVID-19, enrolled during active disease. The CDR3 loop reads CASSVEAGGAYGYTF. DNA for the CDR3: TGTGCCAGCAGCGTAGAAGCAGGGGGCGCGTATGGCTACACCTTC.